This TCR beta chain originates from a study of cytomegalovirus exposure and HLA in healthy donors. Losses at the gene ends were 3 bases for V and 6 bases for J; bases not matched to a gene: 12. This CDR3 contains 16 residues. The germline V gene has CDR1 SGHNT and CDR2 YYREEE (reference sequence). The PCR was carried out with 60 Vbeta primers and 13 Jbeta primers. Profiling relied on immunoSEQ multiplex PCR, and the TCRdb table lists in-frame clones only, not all of them. In all, the sample yields approximately 110,000 clones. What was sequenced was PBMCs. The rearrangement joins TRBV5-4 to TRBJ1-1, with 9 nucleotides matching TRBD1. This sequence was found in a man aged 25-45 years in good health and CMV-seronegative. The CDR3 is CASSSGTGLSYSEAFF. DNA for the CDR3: TGTGCCAGCAGCTCCGGGACAGGGTTATCGTATTCTGAAGCTTTCTTT.